The 6 T cell receptor beta chains below were found in one sample sequenced in a study of blood T cell repertoires in COVID-19. Assay used: immunoSEQ multiplex PCR; TCRdb lists only in-frame clones, some missing. Of about 30,000 clones in the sample, 65% to 90% were seen once. Sample: peripheral blood. These receptors were collected from a human donor in a cohort sampled during active COVID-19.

The genes are TRBV2 and TRBJ2-1; 16 bases agree with TRBD2. Germline CDR1 and CDR2: SNHLY and FYNNEI. The CDR3 is 19 residues long. J gave up 4 bases and V 3 bases, and 9 bases lay outside the gene matches. The CDR3 region has the DNA TGTGCCAGCAGTGATGCGGGACTAGCGGGAGGGCCTTCTTACAATGAGCAGTTCTTC. It is translated as CASSDAGLAGGPSYNEQFF. The full variable domain, with the rest looked up from reference TRBV2 and TRBJ2-1, is EPEVTQTPSHQVTQMGQEVILRCVPISNHLYFYWYRQILGQKVEFLVSFYNNEISEKSEIFDDQFSVERPDGSNFTLKIRSTKLEDSAMYFCASSDAGLAGGPSYNEQFFGPGTRLTVL.

V gene TRBV5-4 combines with J gene TRBJ2-2; TRBD1 agrees at 7 bases. The CDR3 consists of 13 residues. With V trimmed by 2 bases and J by 6 bases, 1 base remained unmatched. The V gene's germline CDR1 is SGHNT and CDR2 YYREEE (reference sequence). CDR3 bases: TGTGCCAGCAGCTTACAGGGGTCCGGGGAGCTGTTTTTT. This encodes CASSLQGSGELFF.

The chain links TRBV6-2 or TRBV6-3 to TRBJ2-5, with 8 nucleotides matching TRBD2. This CDR3 contains 16 residues. V trimming: 5 bases; J trimming: 5 bases; junction bases outside the gene matches: 13. Germline-derived CDR1 and CDR2 are MNHEY and SVGEGT. The CDR3 protein is CASSPRGSGMGETQYF. As DNA, the CDR3 is TGTGCCAGCAGTCCCCGGGGTAGCGGGATGGGGGAGACCCAGTACTTC.

V and J are TRBV15 and TRBJ2-1, with D hard to call. The CDR3 is 14 amino acids. V was clipped by 0 bases and J by 6 bases, with 9 bases between them. CDR1 and CDR2 from the germline V gene are LNHNV and YYDKDF (reference sequence). The CDR3 region is CATSRDMLSNEQFF. The DNA of the CDR3 is TGTGCCACCAGCAGAGATATGTTGTCCAATGAGCAGTTCTTC.

This clone has only a few counts. This chain links TRBV5-1 with TRBJ2-7; D is possibly TRBD1 (6 bases). The CDR3 sequence is 14 residues long. Germline values: CDR1 SGHRS, CDR2 YFSETQ. V dropped 0 bases and J dropped 2 bases, with 9 bases sitting between them. CDR3 amino acids: CASSLDDRTYEQYF. CDR3 DNA sequence: TGCGCCAGCAGCTTGGACGACAGGACCTACGAGCAGTACTTC. Full variable domain (rest looked up from reference TRBV5-1 and TRBJ2-7): KAGVTQTPRYLIKTRGQQVTLSCSPISGHRSVSWYQQTPGQGLQFLFEYFSETQRNKGNFPGRFSGRQFSNSRSEMNVSTLELGDSALYLCASSLDDRTYEQYFGPGTRLTVT.

J is TRBJ2-2 and V is TRBV2; D is unclear. This CDR3 contains 13 residues. In germline, CDR1 is SNHLY, CDR2 FYNNEI. V was clipped by 5 bases and J by 0 bases, with 4 bases between them. DNA for the CDR3: TGTGCCAGCAGTTTTACGAACACCGGGGAGCTGTTTTTT. This sequence encodes CASSFTNTGELFF.